This TCR beta chain came from a study of blood T cell repertoires in COVID-19. Across the study: Samples representing acute and convalescent COVID-19 were sourced from the United States, Italy and Spain. The analysed material was cDNA or gDNA that came from T cells, B-cell-depleted T cells, or PBMCs.

CDR1 is MNHEY and CDR2 is SMNVEV in the germline V gene (reference sequence). The junction had 8 bases not matched to a gene; V was cut back by 5 bases and J by 4 bases. The CDR3 is 16 residues long. As processed by the authors: Amplification of reference gene primers was used by the study to estimate nucleated cell counts. Method: immunoSEQ multiplex PCR; TCRdb's copy keeps in-frame clones and lacks some. That table supplies the V and J calls and clone size; D and trimming were determined from the DNA. This repertoire shows over 250,000 clones, about 88% found once; its top ten account for 0.99%. The chain recombines TRBV27 with TRBJ1-2, with TRBD1 identical over 12 bases. The receptor's source is a woman aged 40 to 50 who had recovered from COVID-19. Source material: peripheral blood. The CDR3 region has the DNA TGTGCCAGCAGTACCCGGGACAGGGGGCTTGTCTATGGCTACACCTTC. Its protein is CASSTRDRGLVYGYTF.